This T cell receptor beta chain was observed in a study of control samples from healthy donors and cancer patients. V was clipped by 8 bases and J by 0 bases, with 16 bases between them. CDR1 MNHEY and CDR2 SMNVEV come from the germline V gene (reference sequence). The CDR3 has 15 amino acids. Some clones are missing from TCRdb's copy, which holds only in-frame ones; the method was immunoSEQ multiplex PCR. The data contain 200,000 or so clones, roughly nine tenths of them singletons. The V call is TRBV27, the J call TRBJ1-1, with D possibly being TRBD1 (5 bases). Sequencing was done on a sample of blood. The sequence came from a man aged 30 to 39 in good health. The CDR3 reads CASSLDRAMNTEAFF. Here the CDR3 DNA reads TGTGCCAGCTCACTTGACAGAGCCATGAACACTGAAGCTTTCTTT.